This T cell receptor (beta chain) was captured in a study of identical twins. cDNA molecules carried unique molecular identifiers, and template switching added a universal primer site. TCRdb independently ran MiXCR on the 5' RACE reads; one entry per CDR3 protein. The table shows about 730,000 distinct CDR3 sequences, with 20% to 25% occurring only once. Study-level results: High-abundance cord blood beta clonotypes had fewer insertions; memory repertoires showed none.

The CDR3 runs 14 residues. The V end lost 5 bases, the J end lost 5 bases, and 17 bases lay between the germline ends. Germline V gene lookup returns CDR1 SGHRS and CDR2 YFSETQ. For this clonotype: Its antigen is not identified.

Another study also made use of these data, one on T cells expressing NK-cell markers. That study reports: The study found dominant NKG2C+ clonotypes at roughly 1.0-7.0% of CD8+ T cells in 5 or 6 donors. One observes that, in four donors, these clonotypes were also the leading ones within the CD3+CD56-NKG2C+ fraction.

The receptor was derived from a woman between 18 and 30 years old in good health. Sequencing was performed on PBMCs. The genes are TRBV5-1 and TRBJ2-7; D tentatively reads TRBD1 or TRBD2 (7 bases each). CDR3 loop: CASSMQGGDDEQYF. DNA of the CDR3: TGCGCCAGCAGTATGCAGGGGGGGGACGACGAGCAGTACTTC.